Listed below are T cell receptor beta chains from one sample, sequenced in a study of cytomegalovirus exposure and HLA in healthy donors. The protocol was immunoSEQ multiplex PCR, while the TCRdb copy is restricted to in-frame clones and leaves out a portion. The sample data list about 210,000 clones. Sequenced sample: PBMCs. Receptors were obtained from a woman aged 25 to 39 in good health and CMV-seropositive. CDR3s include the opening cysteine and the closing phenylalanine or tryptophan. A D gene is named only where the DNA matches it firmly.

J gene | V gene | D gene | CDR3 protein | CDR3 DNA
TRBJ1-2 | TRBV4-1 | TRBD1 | CASSQAGTGAIYGYTF | TGCGCCAGCAGCCAAGCCGGGACAGGGGCCATCTATGGCTACACCTTC
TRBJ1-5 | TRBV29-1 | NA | CSVGRGNQPQHF | TGCAGCGTGGGGAGGGGCAATCAGCCCCAGCATTTT
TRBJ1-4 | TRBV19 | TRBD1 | CPQTPGQRNEKLFF | TGCCCTCAAACCCCGGGACAGCGGAATGAAAAACTGTTTTTT
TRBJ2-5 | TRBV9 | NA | CASSEGGSRETQYF | TGTGCCAGCAGCGAGGGGGGGTCGAGGGAGACCCAGTACTTC
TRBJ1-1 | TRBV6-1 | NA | CAISEQGTGAFF | TGTGCCATCAGTGAGCAGGGAACTGGTGCTTTCTTT
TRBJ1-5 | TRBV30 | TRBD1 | CAWGQGVQPQHF | TGTGCCTGGGGACAGGGGGTTCAGCCCCAGCATTTT
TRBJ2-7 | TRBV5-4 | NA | CASSLKSSYHEQYF | TGTGCCAGCAGCTTGAAGTCTAGCTACCACGAGCAGTACTTC
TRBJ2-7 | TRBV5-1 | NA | CASSLGHLPYEQYF | TGCGCCAGCAGCTTGGGACATCTACCTTACGAGCAGTACTTC
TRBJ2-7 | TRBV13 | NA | CASSSDRSSYEQYF | TGTGCCAGCAGCTCCGACAGGTCCTCCTACGAGCAGTACTTC
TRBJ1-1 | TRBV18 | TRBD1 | CASSELNGQGASTEAFF | TGTGCCAGCTCAGAGCTGAATGGACAGGGGGCTAGCACTGAAGCTTTCTTT
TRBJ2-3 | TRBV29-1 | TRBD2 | CSVVLAGSTDTQYF | TGCAGCGTCGTTCTAGCGGGTAGCACAGATACGCAGTATTTT
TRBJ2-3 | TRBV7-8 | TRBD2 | CASPGGENSDTQYF | TGTGCCAGCCCCGGGGGGGAGAACTCAGATACGCAGTATTTT
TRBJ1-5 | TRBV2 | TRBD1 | CASSDRTGRGQPQHF | TGTGCCAGCAGTGACCGGACAGGTCGAGGGCAGCCCCAGCATTTT
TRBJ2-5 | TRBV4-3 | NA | CASSQAFTTPQETQYF | TGCGCCAGCAGCCAAGCTTTCACAACACCTCAAGAGACCCAGTACTTC